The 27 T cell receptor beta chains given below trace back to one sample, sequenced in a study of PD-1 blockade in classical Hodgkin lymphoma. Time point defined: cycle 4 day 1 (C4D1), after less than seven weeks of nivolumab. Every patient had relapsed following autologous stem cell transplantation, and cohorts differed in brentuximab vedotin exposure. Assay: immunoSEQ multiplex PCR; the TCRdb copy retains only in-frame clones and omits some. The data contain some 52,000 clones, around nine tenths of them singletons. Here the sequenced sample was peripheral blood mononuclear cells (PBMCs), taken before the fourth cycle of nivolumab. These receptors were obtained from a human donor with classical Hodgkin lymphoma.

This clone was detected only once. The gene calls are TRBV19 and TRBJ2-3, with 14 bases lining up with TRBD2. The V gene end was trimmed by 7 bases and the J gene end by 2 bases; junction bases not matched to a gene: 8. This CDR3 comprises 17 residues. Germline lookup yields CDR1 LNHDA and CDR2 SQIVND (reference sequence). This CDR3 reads CASNGRTSGGFTDTQYF. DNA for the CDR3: TGTGCCAGTAACGGTAGGACTAGCGGGGGGTTCACAGATACGCAGTATTTT.

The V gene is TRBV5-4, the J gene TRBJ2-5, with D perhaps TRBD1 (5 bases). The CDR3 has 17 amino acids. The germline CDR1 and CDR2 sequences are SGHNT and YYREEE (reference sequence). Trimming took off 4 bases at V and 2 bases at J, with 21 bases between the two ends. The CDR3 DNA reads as TGTGCCAGCAGCCCAAAGCCAGGGTTGATGGTTCAAGAGACCCAGTACTTC. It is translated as CASSPKPGLMVQETQYF.

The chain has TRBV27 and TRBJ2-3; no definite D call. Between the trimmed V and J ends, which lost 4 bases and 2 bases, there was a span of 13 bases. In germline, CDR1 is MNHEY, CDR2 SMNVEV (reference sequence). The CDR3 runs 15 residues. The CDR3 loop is CASSSPSQATDTQYF. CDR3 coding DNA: TGTGCCAGCAGTTCCCCCTCGCAGGCCACAGATACGCAGTATTTT.

The CDR3 DNA sequence: TGTGCCAGCTCTAAGGGACGGATCTACGAGCAGTACTTC. The encoded protein is CASSKGRIYEQYF. This chain connects TRBV21-1 to TRBJ2-7. TRBV21-1 is an annotated pseudogene. The CDR3 extends over 13 amino acids.

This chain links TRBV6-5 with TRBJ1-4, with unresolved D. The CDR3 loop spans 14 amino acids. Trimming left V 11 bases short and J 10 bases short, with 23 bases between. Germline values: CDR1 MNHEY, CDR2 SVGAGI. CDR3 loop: CAASVAQKHSKLFF. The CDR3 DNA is TGTGCCGCCTCGGTTGCCCAAAAACACTCAAAACTGTTTTTT.

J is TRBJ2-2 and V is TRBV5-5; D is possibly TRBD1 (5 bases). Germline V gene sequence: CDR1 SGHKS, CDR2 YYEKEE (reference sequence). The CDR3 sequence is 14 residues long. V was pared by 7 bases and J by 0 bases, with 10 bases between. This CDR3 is CASRRVANTGELFF. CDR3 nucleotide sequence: TGTGCCAGCCGCAGGGTTGCGAACACCGGGGAGCTGTTTTTT.

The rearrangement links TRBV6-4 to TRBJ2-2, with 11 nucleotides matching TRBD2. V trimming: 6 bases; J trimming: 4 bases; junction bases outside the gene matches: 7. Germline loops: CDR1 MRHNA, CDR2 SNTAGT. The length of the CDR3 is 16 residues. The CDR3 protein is CASSPIAGGPTGELFF. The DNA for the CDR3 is TGTGCCAGCAGCCCCATAGCGGGGGGGCCCACCGGGGAGCTGTTTTTT.

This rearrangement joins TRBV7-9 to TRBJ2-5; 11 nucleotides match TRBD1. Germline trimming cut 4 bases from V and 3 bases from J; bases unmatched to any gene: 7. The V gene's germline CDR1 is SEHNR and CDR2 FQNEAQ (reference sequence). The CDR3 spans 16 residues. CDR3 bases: TGTGCCAGCAGCTCCGGACAGGGGGCGAGGGAAGAGACCCAGTACTTC. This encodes CASSSGQGAREETQYF. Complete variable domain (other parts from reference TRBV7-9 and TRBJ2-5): DTGVSQNPRHKITKRGQNVTFRCDPISEHNRLYWYRQTLGQGPEFLTYFQNEAQLEKSRLLSDRFSAERPKGSFSTLEIQRTEQGDSAMYLCASSSGQGAREETQYFGPGTRLLVL.

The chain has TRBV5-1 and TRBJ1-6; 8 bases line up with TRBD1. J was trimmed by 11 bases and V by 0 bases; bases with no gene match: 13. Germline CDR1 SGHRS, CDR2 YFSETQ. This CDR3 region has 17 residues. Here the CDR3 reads CASSLDGWTGWSPPLHF. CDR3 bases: TGCGCCAGCAGCTTGGATGGGTGGACAGGGTGGAGTCCACCCCTCCACTTT.

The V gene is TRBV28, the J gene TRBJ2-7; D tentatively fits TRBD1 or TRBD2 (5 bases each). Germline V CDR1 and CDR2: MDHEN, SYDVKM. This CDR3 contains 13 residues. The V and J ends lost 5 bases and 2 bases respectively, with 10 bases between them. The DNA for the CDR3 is TGTGCCAGCAGTGGGACCTACGCCTACGAGCAGTACTTC. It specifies CASSGTYAYEQYF.

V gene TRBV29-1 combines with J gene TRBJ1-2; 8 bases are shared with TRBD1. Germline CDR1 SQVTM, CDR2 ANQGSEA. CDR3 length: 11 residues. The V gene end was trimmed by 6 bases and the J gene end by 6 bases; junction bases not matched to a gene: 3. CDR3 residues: CSVGQGHGYTF. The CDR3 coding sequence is TGCAGCGTAGGACAGGGACATGGCTACACCTTC.

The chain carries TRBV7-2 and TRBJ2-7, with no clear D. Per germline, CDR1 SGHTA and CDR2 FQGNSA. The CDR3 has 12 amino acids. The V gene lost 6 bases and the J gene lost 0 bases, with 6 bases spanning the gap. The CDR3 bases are TGTGCCAGCAGGTCCAGCTCCTACGAGCAGTACTTC. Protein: CASRSSSYEQYF. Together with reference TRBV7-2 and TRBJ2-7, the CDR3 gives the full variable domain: GAGVSQSPSNKVTEKGKDVELRCDPISGHTALYWYRQSLGQGLEFLIYFQGNSAPDKSGLPSDRFSAERTGGSVSTLTIQRTQQEDSAVYLCASRSSSYEQYFGPGTRLTVT.

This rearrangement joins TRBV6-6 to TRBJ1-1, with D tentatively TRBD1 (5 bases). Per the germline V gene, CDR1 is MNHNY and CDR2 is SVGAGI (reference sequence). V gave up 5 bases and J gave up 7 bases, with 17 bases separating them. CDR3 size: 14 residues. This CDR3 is CASSEFRDGVEAFF. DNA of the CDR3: TGTGCCAGCAGTGAGTTCAGGGACGGGGTTGAAGCTTTCTTT.

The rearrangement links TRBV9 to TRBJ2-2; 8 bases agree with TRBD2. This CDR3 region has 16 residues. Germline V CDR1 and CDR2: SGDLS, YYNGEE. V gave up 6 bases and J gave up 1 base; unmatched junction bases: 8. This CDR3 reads CASTKDSGKNTGELFF. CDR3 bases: TGTGCCAGCACCAAAGATAGCGGGAAGAACACCGGGGAGCTGTTTTTT.

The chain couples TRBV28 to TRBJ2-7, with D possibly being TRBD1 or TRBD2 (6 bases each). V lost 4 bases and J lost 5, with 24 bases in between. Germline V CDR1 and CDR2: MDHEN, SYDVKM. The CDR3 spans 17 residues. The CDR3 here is CASSYRGLGGTPHEQYF. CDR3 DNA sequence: TGTGCCAGCAGTTATCGGGGGCTGGGCGGAACACCACACGAGCAGTACTTC.

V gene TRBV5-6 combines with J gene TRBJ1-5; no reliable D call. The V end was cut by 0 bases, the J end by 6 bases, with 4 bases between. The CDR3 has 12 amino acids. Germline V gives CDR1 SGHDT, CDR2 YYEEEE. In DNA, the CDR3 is TGTGCCAGCAGCTTGGGGATTCAGCCCCAGCATTTT. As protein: CASSLGIQPQHF.

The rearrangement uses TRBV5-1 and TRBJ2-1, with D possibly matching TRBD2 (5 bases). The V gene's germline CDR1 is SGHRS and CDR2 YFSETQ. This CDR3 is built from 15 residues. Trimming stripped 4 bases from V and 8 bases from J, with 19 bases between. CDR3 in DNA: TGCGCCAGCAGCGAAGGGCCCGGACTCGGCGATGAGCAGTTCTTC. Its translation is CASSEGPGLGDEQFF.

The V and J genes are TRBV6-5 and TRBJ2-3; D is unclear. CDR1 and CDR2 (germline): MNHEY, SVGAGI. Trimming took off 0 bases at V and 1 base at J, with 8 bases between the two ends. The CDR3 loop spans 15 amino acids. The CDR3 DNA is TGTGCCAGCAGTTACTCGAAGTGGGGCACAGATACGCAGTATTTT. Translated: CASSYSKWGTDTQYF.

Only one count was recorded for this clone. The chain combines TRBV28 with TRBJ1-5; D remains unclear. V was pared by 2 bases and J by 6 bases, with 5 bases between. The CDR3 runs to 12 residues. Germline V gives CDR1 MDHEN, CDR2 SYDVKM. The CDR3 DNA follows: TGTGCCAGCAGTTTAAGTCGTCAGCCCCAGCATTTT. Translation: CASSLSRQPQHF.

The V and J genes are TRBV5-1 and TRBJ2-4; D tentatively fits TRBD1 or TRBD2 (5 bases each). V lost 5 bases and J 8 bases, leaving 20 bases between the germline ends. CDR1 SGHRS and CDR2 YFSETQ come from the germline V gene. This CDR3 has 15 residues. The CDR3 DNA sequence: TGCGCCAGCAGACCCGATCGGGGCTCACTAGACATTCAGTACTTC. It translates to CASRPDRGSLDIQYF. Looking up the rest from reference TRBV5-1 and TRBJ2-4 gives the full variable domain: KAGVTQTPRYLIKTRGQQVTLSCSPISGHRSVSWYQQTPGQGLQFLFEYFSETQRNKGNFPGRFSGRQFSNSRSEMNVSTLELGDSALYLCASRPDRGSLDIQYFGAGTRLSVL.

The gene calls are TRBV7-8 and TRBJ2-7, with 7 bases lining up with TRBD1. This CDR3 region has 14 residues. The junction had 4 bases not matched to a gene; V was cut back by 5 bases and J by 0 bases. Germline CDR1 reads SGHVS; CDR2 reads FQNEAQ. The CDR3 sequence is CASSQWTGSYEQYF. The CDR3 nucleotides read TGTGCCAGCAGCCAATGGACAGGCTCCTACGAGCAGTACTTC. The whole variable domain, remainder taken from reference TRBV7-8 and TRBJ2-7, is GAGVSQSPRYKVAKRGQDVALRCDPISGHVSLFWYQQALGQGPEFLTYFQNEAQLDKSGLPSDRFFAERPEGSVSTLKIQRTQQEDSAVYLCASSQWTGSYEQYFGPGTRLTVT.

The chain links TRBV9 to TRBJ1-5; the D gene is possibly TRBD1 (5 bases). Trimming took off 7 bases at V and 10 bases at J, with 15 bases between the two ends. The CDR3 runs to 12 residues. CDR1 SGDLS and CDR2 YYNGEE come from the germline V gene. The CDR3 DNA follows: TGTGCCAGCGGAGGGGACCTCCATCCCCAGCATTTT. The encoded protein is CASGGDLHPQHF.

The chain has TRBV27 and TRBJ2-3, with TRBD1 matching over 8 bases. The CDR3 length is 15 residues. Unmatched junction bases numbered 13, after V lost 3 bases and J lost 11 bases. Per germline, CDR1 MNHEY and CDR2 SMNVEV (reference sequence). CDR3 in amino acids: CASSFQGQGGIGQYF. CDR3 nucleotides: TGTGCCAGCAGTTTCCAAGGACAGGGTGGGATAGGGCAGTATTTT.

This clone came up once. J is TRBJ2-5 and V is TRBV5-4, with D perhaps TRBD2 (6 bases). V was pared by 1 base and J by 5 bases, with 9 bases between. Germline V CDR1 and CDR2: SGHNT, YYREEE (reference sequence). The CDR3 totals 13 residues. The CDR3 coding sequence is TGTGCCAGCAGCTTGATTGGGGGGGAGACCCAGTACTTC. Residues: CASSLIGGETQYF. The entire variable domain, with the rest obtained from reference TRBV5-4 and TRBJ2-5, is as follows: ETGVTQSPTHLIKTRGQQVTLRCSSQSGHNTVSWYQQALGQGPQFIFQYYREEENGRGNFPPRFSGLQFPNYSSELNVNALELDDSALYLCASSLIGGETQYFGPGTRLLVL.

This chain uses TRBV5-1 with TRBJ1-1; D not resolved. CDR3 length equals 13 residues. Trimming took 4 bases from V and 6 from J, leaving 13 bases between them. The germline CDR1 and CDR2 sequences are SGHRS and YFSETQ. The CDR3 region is CASSLGLHAEAFF. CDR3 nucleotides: TGCGCCAGCAGCCTCGGATTGCACGCTGAAGCTTTCTTT.

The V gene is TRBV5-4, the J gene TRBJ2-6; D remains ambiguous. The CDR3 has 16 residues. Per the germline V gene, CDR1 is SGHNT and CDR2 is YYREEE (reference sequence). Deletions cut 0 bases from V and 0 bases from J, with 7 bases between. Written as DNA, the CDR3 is TGTGCCAGCAGCTTGGCCGTGGTCTCTGGGGCCAACGTCCTGACTTTC. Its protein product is CASSLAVVSGANVLTF.

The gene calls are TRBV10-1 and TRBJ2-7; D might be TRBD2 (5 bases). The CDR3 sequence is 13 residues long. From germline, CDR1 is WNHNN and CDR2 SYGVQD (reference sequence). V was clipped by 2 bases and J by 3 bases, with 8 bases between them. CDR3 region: CASSEGLFYEQYF. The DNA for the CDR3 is TGCGCCAGCAGTGAGGGACTGTTCTACGAGCAGTACTTC.